What follows describes a single T cell receptor beta chain. A read error may produce the germline difference seen at one junction end. The assay was immunoSEQ multiplex PCR, and TCRdb's table has in-frame clones only and misses some. The top ten hold approximately 12% of the sample, which has 53,000 or so clones, 86% seen once. This record comes from a study of blood T cell repertoires in COVID-19. Overall study: The samples span acute and convalescent COVID-19 from the United States, Italy and Spain.

CDR3 length equals 16 residues. The germline gives CDR1 SNHLY, CDR2 FYNNEI. This chain links TRBV2 with TRBJ1-4, with D hard to call. The sample was peripheral blood. The receptor was derived from a man aged 65-85 years with active COVID-19. In nucleotides, the CDR3 is TGTGCCAGCAGTGAAGGTCGCGGAACAACTAGTGAAAAACTGTTTTTT. Translation: CASSEGRGTTSEKLFF.